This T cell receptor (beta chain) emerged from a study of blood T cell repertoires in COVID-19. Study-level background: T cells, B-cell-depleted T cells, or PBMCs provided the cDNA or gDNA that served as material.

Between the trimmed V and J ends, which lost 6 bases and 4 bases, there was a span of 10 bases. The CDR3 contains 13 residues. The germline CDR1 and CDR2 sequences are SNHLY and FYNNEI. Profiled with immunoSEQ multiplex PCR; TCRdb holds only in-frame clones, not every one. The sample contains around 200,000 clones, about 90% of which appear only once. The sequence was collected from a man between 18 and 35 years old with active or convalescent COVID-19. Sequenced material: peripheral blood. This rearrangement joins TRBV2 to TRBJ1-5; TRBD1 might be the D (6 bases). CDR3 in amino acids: CASRLDRNQPQHF. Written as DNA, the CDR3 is TGTGCCAGCAGGCTGGACAGAAATCAGCCCCAGCATTTT.